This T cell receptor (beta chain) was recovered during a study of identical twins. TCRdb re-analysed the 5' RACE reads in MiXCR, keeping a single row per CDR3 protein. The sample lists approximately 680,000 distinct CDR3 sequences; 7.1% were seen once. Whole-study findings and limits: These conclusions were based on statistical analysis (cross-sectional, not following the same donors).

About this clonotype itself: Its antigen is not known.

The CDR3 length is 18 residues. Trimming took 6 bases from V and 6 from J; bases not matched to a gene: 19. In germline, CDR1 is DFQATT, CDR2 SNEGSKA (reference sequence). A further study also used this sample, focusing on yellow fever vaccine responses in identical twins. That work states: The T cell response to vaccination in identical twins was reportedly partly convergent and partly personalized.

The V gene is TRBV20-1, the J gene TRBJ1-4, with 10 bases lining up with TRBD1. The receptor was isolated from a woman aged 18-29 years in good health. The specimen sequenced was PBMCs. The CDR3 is CSAILTGTGVRLDEKLFF. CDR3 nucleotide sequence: TGCAGTGCGATCTTAACCGGGACAGGGGTTCGTTTGGATGAAAAACTGTTTTTT.